This is a list of T cell receptor beta chains from one sample in a study of regulatory T cells in long-lasting Graves disease. One entry per CDR3 protein, called by TCRdb with MiXCR from the multiplex PCR reads. The table includes about 440,000 distinct CDR3 sequences, about 15% detected once. This same sample was also part of a study on T cells in Graves' hyperthyroidism and ophthalmopathy.

The starting material was peripheral blood mononuclear cells (PBMCs), obtained at new diagnosis, from a patient treated with antithyroid drugs. Receptor source: a woman in her twenties or thirties with Graves disease. CDR3s include the opening cysteine and the closing phenylalanine or tryptophan. The D gene is left open where the match is weak. Not every row has a clone size; where given, it reads once, few, many or a size class.

j_call clone_size cdr3_length d_call v_call cdr3_aa cdr3_nt
TRBJ1-2 many 16 TRBD1 TRBV13 CASSLDPGQENYGYTF TGTGCCAGCAGCTTGGACCCGGGACAGGAAAACTATGGCTACACCTTC
TRBJ1-5 few 15 NA TRBV28 CASRTSGEGNQPQHF TGTGCCAGCAGGACCTCAGGGGAAGGCAATCAGCCCCAGCATTTT
TRBJ2-1 few 14 TRBD2 TRBV29-1 CSGMVPGGPDEQFF TGCAGCGGTATGGTTCCGGGAGGGCCCGATGAGCAGTTCTTC
TRBJ2-7 few 13 TRBD1 TRBV10-2 CASSEQGFYEQYF TGCGCCAGCAGTGAACAGGGGTTCTACGAGCAGTACTTC
TRBJ2-3 many 14 NA TRBV12-3/TRBV12-4 CASSQESFGNTQYF TGTGCCAGCAGCCAAGAGTCATTCGGGAATACGCAGTATTTT
TRBJ2-7 few 14 TRBD2 TRBV29-1 CSVVPGLARYEQYF TGCAGCGTAGTACCGGGACTAGCGCGCTACGAGCAGTACTTC
TRBJ2-7 few 13 NA TRBV5-1 CASSGDKNYEQYF TGCGCCAGCTCGGGGGACAAGAACTACGAGCAGTACTTC
TRBJ2-7 NA 14 NA TRBV28 CASSWDTVKYEQYF TGTGCCAGCAGTTGGGACACAGTGAAATACGAGCAGTACTTC
TRBJ2-4 NA 16 NA TRBV20-1 CSARDQERQTKNIQYF TGCAGTGCTAGAGATCAAGAGAGACAGACCAAAAACATTCAGTACTTC
TRBJ1-5 NA 17 TRBD1 TRBV5-1 CASSPGWDRGGNQPQHF TGCGCCAGCAGCCCCGGATGGGACAGGGGAGGCAATCAGCCCCAGCATTTT
TRBJ1-4 many 16 TRBD1 TRBV11-2 CASSPAGTGSNEKLFF TGTGCCAGCAGCCCCGCCGGGACAGGATCTAATGAAAAACTGTTTTTT
TRBJ2-5 many 16 TRBD2 TRBV12-3/TRBV12-4 CASSSKAGAGGETQYF TGTGCCAGCAGTTCTAAGGCGGGAGCGGGTGGAGAGACCCAGTACTTC
TRBJ2-7 many 11 NA TRBV10-3 CATKSQEQQYF TGTGCCACGAAGTCCCAGGAACAGCAGTACTTC
TRBJ2-3 NA 17 TRBD1 TRBV10-2 CASSPGQGSSSTDTQYF TGCGCCAGTTCACCGGGACAGGGGTCCTCTAGCACAGATACGCAGTATTTT
TRBJ1-6 NA 13 NA TRBV6-2/TRBV6-3 CASSVSYNSPLHF TGTGCCAGCAGCGTCTCCTATAATTCACCCCTCCACTTT
TRBJ1-1 many 17 NA TRBV2 CASSWGNHRGVNTEAFF TGTGCCAGCAGCTGGGGGAACCATAGGGGGGTAAACACTGAAGCTTTCTTT
TRBJ1-4 many 15 NA TRBV27 CASSPNRVSYEKLFF TGTGCCAGCAGCCCCAACAGGGTCAGTTATGAAAAACTGTTTTTT
TRBJ2-5 many 14 TRBD2 TRBV27 CARRTSGSSETQYF TGTGCCAGGCGGACTAGCGGGAGTTCGGAGACCCAGTACTTC
TRBJ2-7 once 11 NA TRBV30 CAWGDSYEQYF TGTGCCTGGGGCGACAGTTACGAGCAGTACTTC
TRBJ2-7 many 15 NA TRBV19 CASSTADASSYEQYF TGTGCCAGTTCCACGGCGGACGCTAGCTCCTACGAGCAGTACTTC
TRBJ2-7 many 15 NA TRBV6-5 CASSYGVQQSYEQYF TGTGCCAGCAGTTACGGGGTCCAGCAGTCCTACGAGCAGTACTTC
TRBJ2-1 few 13 TRBD2 TRBV7-2 CASSQREDNEQFF TGTGCCAGCAGCCAGCGGGAGGACAATGAGCAGTTCTTC
TRBJ1-5 NA 14 NA TRBV24-1 CATSDGQTNQPQHF TGTGCCACCAGTGATGGGCAGACCAATCAGCCCCAGCATTTT